Listed below are T cell receptor beta chains from one sample, sequenced in a study of PD-1 blockade in classical Hodgkin lymphoma. The data were produced by immunoSEQ multiplex PCR, yet TCRdb's version contains in-frame clones alone and is incomplete. Altogether about 12,000 clones are present, 90% being singletons, with the ten largest covering 0.4% to 0.6%. The sequences come from CD4+ T cells from blood, collected at baseline. The receptors originated from a human donor with classical Hodgkin lymphoma. The CDR3 runs from the conserved cysteine through the conserved F or W. The D gene is left open where the match is weak. Clone size is stated in some rows and not others, as once, few, many or a class when expanded.

v_gene: TRBV18
abundance: .
d_gene: TRBD1
j_gene: TRBJ2-5
CDR3nt: TGTGCCAGCTCACCTAAGACAGGGGGCCAAGAGACCCAGTACTTC
CDR3aa: CASSPKTGGQETQYF

v_gene: TRBV27
abundance: .
d_gene: TRBD1
j_gene: TRBJ1-2
CDR3nt: TGTGCCAGCAGCTCTACGCACCAGGGGGCCTATGGCTACACCTTC
CDR3aa: CASSSTHQGAYGYTF

v_gene: TRBV5-4
abundance: .
d_gene: .
j_gene: TRBJ2-5
CDR3nt: TGTGCCAGCAGCTTGGAGGCAGGGGCTGGAGAGACCCAGTACTTC
CDR3aa: CASSLEAGAGETQYF

v_gene: TRBV6-5
abundance: .
d_gene: .
j_gene: TRBJ1-3
CDR3nt: TGTGCCAGCAAAAAGGGCACCTCTGGAAACACCATATATTTT
CDR3aa: CASKKGTSGNTIYF

v_gene: TRBV28
abundance: .
d_gene: TRBD1
j_gene: TRBJ2-7
CDR3nt: TGTGCCAGCAGTCCTTGGACAGGAGGCGCCTACGAGCAGTACTTC
CDR3aa: CASSPWTGGAYEQYF

v_gene: TRBV10-1
abundance: .
d_gene: .
j_gene: TRBJ2-2
CDR3nt: TGCGCCAGCAGTGAGTCGCGTTTGCGAACTACGAACACCGGGGAGCTGTTTTTT
CDR3aa: CASSESRLRTTNTGELFF

v_gene: TRBV27
abundance: .
d_gene: .
j_gene: TRBJ2-2
CDR3nt: TGTGCCAGCAGTTCGCTCTCCTCAGGGACAACTAGACCGAACACCGGGGAGCTGTTTTTT
CDR3aa: CASSSLSSGTTRPNTGELFF

v_gene: TRBV6-6
abundance: once
d_gene: .
j_gene: TRBJ1-1
CDR3nt: TGTGCCAGCAGTTACTCCGAATCCACAGAAGCTTTCTTT
CDR3aa: CASSYSESTEAFF

v_gene: TRBV21-1
abundance: once
d_gene: .
j_gene: TRBJ2-5
CDR3nt: TGTGCCAGCAGCCCCATGCCCTTCACGTACCAAGAGACCCAGTACTTC
CDR3aa: CASSPMPFTYQETQYF

v_gene: TRBV7-9
abundance: .
d_gene: .
j_gene: TRBJ1-6
CDR3nt: TGTGCCAGCAGCCTACCGACTCCGGTGGGGAGCTCACCCCTCCACTTT
CDR3aa: CASSLPTPVGSSPLHF

v_gene: TRBV5-4
abundance: .
d_gene: TRBD2
j_gene: TRBJ2-4
CDR3nt: TGTGCCAGCAGCTTTCGGGGGGAATCAAAACTAGCCAAAAACATTCAGTACTTC
CDR3aa: CASSFRGESKLAKNIQYF

v_gene: TRBV6-5
abundance: .
d_gene: .
j_gene: TRBJ1-6
CDR3nt: TGTGCCAGCAGTTACTTGCAGGTCCGCTCACCCCTCCACTTT
CDR3aa: CASSYLQVRSPLHF

v_gene: TRBV6-4
abundance: .
d_gene: .
j_gene: TRBJ1-2
CDR3nt: TGTGCCAGCAGTGACTCGAATAGGGCGTCTGGCTACACCTTC
CDR3aa: CASSDSNRASGYTF

v_gene: TRBV7-2
abundance: .
d_gene: TRBD2
j_gene: TRBJ2-2
CDR3nt: TGTGCCAGCAGCTTAAATGCGGGGGGCTCCACCGGGGAGCTGTTTTTT
CDR3aa: CASSLNAGGSTGELFF

v_gene: TRBV25-1
abundance: .
d_gene: .
j_gene: TRBJ2-1
CDR3nt: TGTGCCAGCAGTGAACCAGTCGGCGGGAAGCATTTTCGGGATGAGCAGTTCTTC
CDR3aa: CASSEPVGGKHFRDEQFF

v_gene: TRBV6-5
abundance: .
d_gene: TRBD1
j_gene: TRBJ1-5
CDR3nt: TGTGCCAGCAGTCGCGACAGGGTTGGCAATCAGCCCCAGCATTTT
CDR3aa: CASSRDRVGNQPQHF

v_gene: TRBV7-9
abundance: .
d_gene: TRBD2
j_gene: TRBJ2-1
CDR3nt: TGTGCCAGCAGCTTAGTAGCGGGGGGCCGGCTTCAGAATGAGCAGTTCTTC
CDR3aa: CASSLVAGGRLQNEQFF

v_gene: TRBV7-8
abundance: .
d_gene: TRBD2
j_gene: TRBJ2-2
CDR3nt: TGTGCCAGCAGCGGACAGGGACTAGCGTTAATATCCGGGGAGCTGTTTTTT
CDR3aa: CASSGQGLALISGELFF

v_gene: TRBV30
abundance: .
d_gene: .
j_gene: TRBJ2-2
CDR3nt: TGTGCCTGGAGTTACTCCGTTTTCGGGGAGCTGTTTTTT
CDR3aa: CAWSYSVFGELFF

v_gene: TRBV29-1
abundance: few
d_gene: .
j_gene: TRBJ1-1
CDR3nt: TGCAGCGTTGGGGGCAGACTGAACACTGAAGCTTTCTTT
CDR3aa: CSVGGRLNTEAFF

v_gene: TRBV19
abundance: .
d_gene: .
j_gene: TRBJ2-6
CDR3nt: TGTGCCAGTAAGGAGGGTGCTGGGGCCAACGTCCTGACTTTC
CDR3aa: CASKEGAGANVLTF

v_gene: TRBV18
abundance: .
d_gene: .
j_gene: TRBJ2-2
CDR3nt: TGTGCCAGCCAGGCAGTGTCCGGGGAGCTGTTTTTT
CDR3aa: CASQAVSGELFF

v_gene: TRBV2
abundance: few
d_gene: .
j_gene: TRBJ1-1
CDR3nt: TGTGCCAGCAGTGGGCAGCTGAACACTGAAGCTTTCTTT
CDR3aa: CASSGQLNTEAFF

v_gene: TRBV5-1
abundance: .
d_gene: TRBD2
j_gene: TRBJ2-4
CDR3nt: TGCGCCAGCAGCTTGGGACTAGCACTCAATACCCTAGCCAAAAACATTCAGTACTTC
CDR3aa: CASSLGLALNTLAKNIQYF

v_gene: TRBV19
abundance: .
d_gene: .
j_gene: TRBJ1-1
CDR3nt: TGTGCCAGTAGTATCGGTTCTAGGGCTTTCTTT
CDR3aa: CASSIGSRAFF

v_gene: TRBV6-4
abundance: .
d_gene: .
j_gene: TRBJ1-4
CDR3nt: TGTGCCAGCAGTGACTTGGGGCCTCGGTTGACTGATCTGTTTTTT
CDR3aa: CASSDLGPRLTDLFF

v_gene: TRBV11-2
abundance: .
d_gene: .
j_gene: TRBJ2-1
CDR3nt: TGTGCCAGCAGCTTAGAGGGTAGAGGGTTTTACAATGAGCAGTTCTTC
CDR3aa: CASSLEGRGFYNEQFF

v_gene: TRBV7-3
abundance: .
d_gene: .
j_gene: TRBJ2-1
CDR3nt: TGTGCCAGCAGCTTACAGGGGAATGAGCAGTTCTTC
CDR3aa: CASSLQGNEQFF

v_gene: TRBV25-1
abundance: .
d_gene: .
j_gene: TRBJ2-3
CDR3nt: TGTGCCAGCAGTGAACGTCCTGGGGCTGGAGATACGCAGTATTTT
CDR3aa: CASSERPGAGDTQYF

v_gene: TRBV11-2
abundance: .
d_gene: TRBD1
j_gene: TRBJ1-2
CDR3nt: TGTGCCAGCAGCGAGGACAGGGTTGGTGGCTACACCTTC
CDR3aa: CASSEDRVGGYTF

v_gene: TRBV28
abundance: .
d_gene: .
j_gene: TRBJ1-2
CDR3nt: TGTGCCAGCAGTGGACAGCTTCACTATGGCTACACCTTC
CDR3aa: CASSGQLHYGYTF

v_gene: TRBV18
abundance: .
d_gene: TRBD1
j_gene: TRBJ2-7
CDR3nt: TGTGCCAGCTCACCGCCTTTGGGACAGGGCTGGCCCGAGCAGTACTTC
CDR3aa: CASSPPLGQGWPEQYF

v_gene: TRBV21-1
abundance: .
d_gene: .
j_gene: TRBJ2-4
CDR3nt: TGTGCCAGCAGCAAAAAGGCTCAAGTAGGGCTGGCCAAAAACATTCAGTACTTC
CDR3aa: CASSKKAQVGLAKNIQYF

v_gene: TRBV5-1
abundance: .
d_gene: TRBD2
j_gene: TRBJ2-5
CDR3nt: TGCGCCAGCAGCCCGGGTGGCGGGGGGTCACAAGAGACCCAGTACTTC
CDR3aa: CASSPGGGGSQETQYF

v_gene: TRBV5-1
abundance: .
d_gene: .
j_gene: TRBJ2-5
CDR3nt: TGCGCCAGCAGCTTGTGGGTCGTAGGGTCGCCGACCCAGTACTTC
CDR3aa: CASSLWVVGSPTQYF

v_gene: TRBV30
abundance: .
d_gene: TRBD1
j_gene: TRBJ2-3
CDR3nt: TGTGCCTGGGGACAGGTCCGGGATACGCAGTATTTT
CDR3aa: CAWGQVRDTQYF

v_gene: TRBV23-1
abundance: .
d_gene: .
j_gene: TRBJ1-5
CDR3nt: TGCGCCAGCAGTCCCTCATTGGATCAGCCCCAGCATTTT
CDR3aa: CASSPSLDQPQHF

v_gene: TRBV11-2
abundance: .
d_gene: .
j_gene: TRBJ2-1
CDR3nt: TGTGCCAGCAGCTTATCGACTACATACAATGAGCAGTTCTTC
CDR3aa: CASSLSTTYNEQFF

v_gene: TRBV19
abundance: .
d_gene: TRBD1
j_gene: TRBJ2-7
CDR3nt: TGTGCCACAACACAGTCCGGGACAGGGCTTGGCGAGCAGTACTTC
CDR3aa: CATTQSGTGLGEQYF

v_gene: TRBV7-9
abundance: .
d_gene: .
j_gene: TRBJ2-3
CDR3nt: TGTGCCAGCAGCTTAATAGGGTCGGATACGCAGTATTTT
CDR3aa: CASSLIGSDTQYF

v_gene: TRBV2
abundance: .
d_gene: .
j_gene: TRBJ2-6
CDR3nt: TGTGCCAGCAGGACGGTGGCCAACGTCCTGACTTTC
CDR3aa: CASRTVANVLTF

v_gene: TRBV2
abundance: .
d_gene: TRBD1
j_gene: TRBJ1-1
CDR3nt: TGTGCCAGCAGGACAGGGGCTAACACTGAAGCTTTCTTT
CDR3aa: CASRTGANTEAFF

v_gene: TRBV9
abundance: .
d_gene: .
j_gene: TRBJ1-2
CDR3nt: TGTGCCAGCAGCGTAGTAGGCGGGCTTAATGGCTACACCTTC
CDR3aa: CASSVVGGLNGYTF

v_gene: TRBV10-3
abundance: .
d_gene: .
j_gene: TRBJ2-2
CDR3nt: TGTGCCATCAGTGGGGGATGGGGCCCAAACACCGGGGAGCTGTTTTTT
CDR3aa: CAISGGWGPNTGELFF

v_gene: TRBV4-1
abundance: .
d_gene: TRBD1
j_gene: TRBJ2-2
CDR3nt: TGCGCCAGCAGCCCTACCAGGGGGACGAACACCGGGGAGCTGTTTTTT
CDR3aa: CASSPTRGTNTGELFF

v_gene: TRBV7-9
abundance: .
d_gene: .
j_gene: TRBJ1-1
CDR3nt: TGTGCCAGCAGCTTAACGGGGTCCTACGGTGAAGCTTTCTTT
CDR3aa: CASSLTGSYGEAFF

v_gene: TRBV6-1
abundance: .
d_gene: .
j_gene: TRBJ2-3
CDR3nt: TGTGCCAGCAGTGATAGCCCAGATACGCAGTATTTT
CDR3aa: CASSDSPDTQYF

v_gene: TRBV20-1
abundance: .
d_gene: .
j_gene: TRBJ1-1
CDR3nt: TGCAGTGCCAGGAAGAACACTGAAGCTTTCTTT
CDR3aa: CSARKNTEAFF

v_gene: TRBV18
abundance: .
d_gene: .
j_gene: TRBJ2-5
CDR3nt: TGTGCCAGCTCTCTCCGAGGGGCGAAAGAGACCCAGTACTTC
CDR3aa: CASSLRGAKETQYF

v_gene: TRBV5-4
abundance: .
d_gene: TRBD2
j_gene: TRBJ2-1
CDR3nt: TGTGCCAGCAGCTTGGAAAGCGGGGGCCTCTACAATGAGCAGTTCTTC
CDR3aa: CASSLESGGLYNEQFF

v_gene: TRBV6-5
abundance: .
d_gene: .
j_gene: TRBJ2-1
CDR3nt: TGTGCCAGCAGTTACGCCGGGTACGGAGGGGCCAATGAGCAGTTCTTC
CDR3aa: CASSYAGYGGANEQFF

v_gene: TRBV10-2
abundance: .
d_gene: .
j_gene: TRBJ2-7
CDR3nt: TGCGCCAGCAGACTAATTTCGGGAAGCTCCTACGAGCAGTACTTC
CDR3aa: CASRLISGSSYEQYF

v_gene: TRBV10-3
abundance: .
d_gene: TRBD2
j_gene: TRBJ2-5
CDR3nt: TGTGCCATCTCCCAGCGGGAGGTTGGGGAGACCCAGTACTTC
CDR3aa: CAISQREVGETQYF

v_gene: TRBV2
abundance: .
d_gene: TRBD2
j_gene: TRBJ2-3
CDR3nt: TGTGCCAGCAGTCCAGGGACTAGCGGGGGAAGGGATACGCAGTATTTT
CDR3aa: CASSPGTSGGRDTQYF